These T cell receptor beta chains were read from a single sample in a study of OX40 agonist ivuxolimab in advanced cancers. The assay was immunoSEQ multiplex PCR, and TCRdb's table has in-frame clones only and misses some. The sample has roughly 64,000 clones, roughly nine tenths seen once. Specimen: CD4+ or CD8+ T cells sorted from blood, collected in a trial of the OX40 agonist ivuxolimab. The origin of the receptors is an adult with an advanced solid tumor such as melanoma, head and neck, liver or kidney cancer. Both conserved end residues are trimmed from each CDR3. A D gene is named only where the DNA matches it firmly.

TRBD1	TRBV28	TRBJ2-7	ASSLGGQGAKEQY
TRBD1	TRBV6-1	TRBJ1-5	ASSEGTGSFQPQH
NA	TRBV20-1	TRBJ2-7	SAEGQYEQY
NA	TRBV28	TRBJ1-5	ASSFGSDQPQH
TRBD2	TRBV9	TRBJ2-1	ASSLIAGVGNEQF
NA	TRBV6-5	TRBJ2-5	ASSFLGVALETQY
TRBD2	TRBV28	NA	ASSSAGGPHEQY
NA	TRBV5-6	TRBJ2-7	ASSARSYEQY
NA	TRBV2	TRBJ2-3	ASSSGGSGTDTQY
TRBD2	TRBV9	TRBJ2-1	ASSASFSAGAGYNEQF
TRBD2	TRBV28	TRBJ2-1	ASSLLGLAGGRNNEQF
NA	TRBV5-1	TRBJ2-7	ASSPGLPYEQY
NA	TRBV7-9	TRBJ2-1	ASSEGHLNEQF
NA	TRBV21-1	TRBJ1-1	ASSKRRDPNTEAF
NA	TRBV6-5	TRBJ1-1	ASSYRANTEAF
TRBD1	TRBV28	TRBJ2-7	ASSPQDRPRQY
NA	TRBV30	TRBJ2-7	AWSVGALAYEQY
NA	TRBV10-2	TRBJ2-3	ASADTFSTDTQY
NA	TRBV28	TRBJ2-2	ASSLPDIWGTGELF
NA	TRBV29-1	TRBJ1-1	SVRQGTEAF
NA	TRBV11-2	TRBJ2-5	ASSLQAFETQY
NA	TRBV30	TRBJ1-2	AWSVGAGYGYT
TRBD2	TRBV7-9	TRBJ2-7	ASSFGTSGSYEQY
NA	TRBV7-9	TRBJ2-5	ASSLNDGTQY
NA	TRBV7-9	TRBJ2-6	ASSFRVLSSGANVLT
TRBD1	TRBV20-1	TRBJ1-1	SADRGEAF
TRBD2	TRBV5-4	TRBJ2-5	ASSMGLARETQY
TRBD1	TRBV4-1	TRBJ1-1	ASTKGDRDTEAF
TRBD1	TRBV7-2	TRBJ1-2	ASSSVRDRAGYGYT
TRBD2	TRBV5-8	TRBJ2-1	AILELSGRENEQF
TRBD1	TRBV25-1	TRBJ2-7	ASSGGQGNYEQY
NA	TRBV2	TRBJ2-6	ASSEFSSGANVLT
NA	TRBV30	TRBJ2-7	AWSVRGTGTNSYEQY
NA	TRBV30	TRBJ1-2	AWTHLRGYT
NA	TRBV15	TRBJ2-5	ATSFPGKETQY
TRBD2	TRBV7-3	TRBJ2-2	ASRLTGTRTGELF
TRBD2	TRBV7-2	TRBJ2-7	ASSFGLAGVYEQY
NA	TRBV2	TRBJ1-5	ASSPWQGQDQPQH
NA	TRBV15	TRBJ2-5	ATSRGVSGQETQY
TRBD1	TRBV28	TRBJ1-2	ASSAPGDSLLNRGYT
NA	TRBV11-2	TRBJ1-1	ASTPDALLMNTEAF